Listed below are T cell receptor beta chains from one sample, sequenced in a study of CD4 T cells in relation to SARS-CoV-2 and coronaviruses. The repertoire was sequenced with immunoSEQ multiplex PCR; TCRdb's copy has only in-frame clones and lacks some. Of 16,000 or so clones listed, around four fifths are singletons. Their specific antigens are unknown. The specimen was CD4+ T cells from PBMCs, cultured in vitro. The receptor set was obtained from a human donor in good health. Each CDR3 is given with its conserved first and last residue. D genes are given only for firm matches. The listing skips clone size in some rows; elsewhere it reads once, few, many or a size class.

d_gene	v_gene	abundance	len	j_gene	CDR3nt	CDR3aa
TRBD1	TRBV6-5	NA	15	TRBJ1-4	TGTGCCAGCAGACCCAGGACAGGAGATAATGAAAAACTGTTTTTT	CASRPRTGDNEKLFF
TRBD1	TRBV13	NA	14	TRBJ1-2	TGTGCCAGCAGCTTAGGTCCGGGACAGGGGGGCTACACCTTC	CASSLGPGQGGYTF
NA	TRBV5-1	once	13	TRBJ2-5	TGCGCCAGCAGCTTGCACGACAAAGAGACCCAGTACTTC	CASSLHDKETQYF
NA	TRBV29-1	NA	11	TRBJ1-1	TGCAGCGTTGACAGGGGCACTGAAGCTTTCTTT	CSVDRGTEAFF
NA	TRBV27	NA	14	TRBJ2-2	TGTGCCAGCAGTCAACGACAGGTCACCGGGGAGCTGTTTTTT	CASSQRQVTGELFF
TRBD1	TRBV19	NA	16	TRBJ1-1	TGTGCCAGTAGTATATCACAGGGGATCGGGACGGCTAAAGCTTTCTTT	CASSISQGIGTAKAFF
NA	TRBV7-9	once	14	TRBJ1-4	TGTGCCAGCAGCAACACCCCCAACGAGGAAAAACTGTTTTTT	CASSNTPNEEKLFF
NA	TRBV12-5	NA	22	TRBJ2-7	TGTGCTAGTGGTTTGCCACCGGGAGCCGGGACAGGGAATAGCGGGAGGTTCAACGAGCAGTACTTC	CASGLPPGAGTGNSGRFNEQYF
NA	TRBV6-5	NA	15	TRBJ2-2	TGTGCCAGCAGTTACTCCTGGGCGAACACCGGGGAGCTGTTTTTT	CASSYSWANTGELFF
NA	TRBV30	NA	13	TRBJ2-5	TGTGCCTGGAGTGTCGGGATCCAAGAGACCCAGTACTTC	CAWSVGIQETQYF
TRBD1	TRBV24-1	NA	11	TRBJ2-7	TGTGCCCGACAGGGAACCCACGAGCAGTACTTC	CARQGTHEQYF
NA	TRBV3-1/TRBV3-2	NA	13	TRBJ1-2	TGTGCCAGCAGCCAAGGAGGTACTCGTGGCTACACCTTC	CASSQGGTRGYTF
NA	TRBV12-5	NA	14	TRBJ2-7	TGTGCTAGTGGTTTGGTAGGGGTGCCGGGGGAGCAGTACTTC	CASGLVGVPGEQYF
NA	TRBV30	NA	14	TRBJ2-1	TGTGCCTGGAGTGTACTAGCTGGGGTCAATGAGCAGTTCTTC	CAWSVLAGVNEQFF
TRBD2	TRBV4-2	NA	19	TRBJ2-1	TGTGCCAGCAGCCAAGATCATTGGACTAGCGGGTTCTCCTACAATGAGCAGTTCTTC	CASSQDHWTSGFSYNEQFF
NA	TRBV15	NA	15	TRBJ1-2	TGTGCCACCAGCAGTAGACAGGTTCAGTTAGGCGGCTACACCTTC	CATSSRQVQLGGYTF